This TCR beta chain was sequenced in a study of blood T cell repertoires in COVID-19. At the level of the study: T cells, B-cell-depleted T cells, or PBMCs supplied cDNA or gDNA.

Here immunoSEQ multiplex PCR was the method, and the copy in TCRdb shows in-frame clones only, minus some. The sample carries roughly 280,000 clones, about nine tenths recorded once. V was clipped by 4 bases and J by 5 bases, with 15 bases between them. This CDR3 contains 15 residues. Germline V gene lookup returns CDR1 SGHNT and CDR2 YYREEE (reference sequence). Seattle enrolled patients during active infection and tracked them longitudinally. The sample consisted of peripheral blood. The receptor's source is a woman in her 30s with COVID-19, enrolled during active disease. The chain carries TRBV5-4 and TRBJ2-2; maybe TRBD2 (5 bases). CDR3 residues: CASSPPSGTTGELFF. CDR3 DNA sequence: TGTGCCAGCAGCCCGCCCAGCGGAACAACCGGGGAGCTGTTTTTT.